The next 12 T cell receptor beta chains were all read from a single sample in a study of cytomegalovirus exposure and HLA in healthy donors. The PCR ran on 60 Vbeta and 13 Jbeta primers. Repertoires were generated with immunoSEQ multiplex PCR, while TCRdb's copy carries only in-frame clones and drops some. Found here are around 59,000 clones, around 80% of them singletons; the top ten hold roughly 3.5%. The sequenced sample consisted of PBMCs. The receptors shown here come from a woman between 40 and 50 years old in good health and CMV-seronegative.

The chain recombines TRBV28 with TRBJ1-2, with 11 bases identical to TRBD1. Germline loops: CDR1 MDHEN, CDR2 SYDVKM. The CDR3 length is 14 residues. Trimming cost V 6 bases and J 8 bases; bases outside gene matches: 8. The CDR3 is CASRIDRDRGGYTF. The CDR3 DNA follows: TGTGCCAGCAGGATCGACCGGGACAGGGGGGGCTACACCTTC.

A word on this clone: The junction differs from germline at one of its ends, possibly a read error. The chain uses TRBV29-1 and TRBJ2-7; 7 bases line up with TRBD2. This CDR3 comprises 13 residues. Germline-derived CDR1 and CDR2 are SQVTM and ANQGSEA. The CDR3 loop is CSVERDVPYEQCF. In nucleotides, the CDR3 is TGCAGCGTGGAGCGGGACGTCCCGTACGAGCAGTGCTTC.

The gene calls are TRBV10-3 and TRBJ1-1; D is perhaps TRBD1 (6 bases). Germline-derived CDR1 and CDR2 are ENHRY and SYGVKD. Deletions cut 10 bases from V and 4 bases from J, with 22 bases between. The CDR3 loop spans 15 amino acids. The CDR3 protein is CASSSGATGGTEAFF. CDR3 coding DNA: TGTGCCAGCTCATCAGGGGCGACCGGAGGCACTGAAGCTTTCTTT.

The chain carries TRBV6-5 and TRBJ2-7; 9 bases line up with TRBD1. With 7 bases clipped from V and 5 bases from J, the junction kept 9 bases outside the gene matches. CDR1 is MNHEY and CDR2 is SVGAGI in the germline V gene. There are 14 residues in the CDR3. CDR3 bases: TGTGCCAGCACTAACCCGACAGGGGGGGACGAGCAGTACTTC. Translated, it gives CASTNPTGGDEQYF.

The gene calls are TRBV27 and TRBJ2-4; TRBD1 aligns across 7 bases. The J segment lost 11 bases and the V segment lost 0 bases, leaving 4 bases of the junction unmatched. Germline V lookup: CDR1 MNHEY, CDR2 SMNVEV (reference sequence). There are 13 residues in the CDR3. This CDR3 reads CASSLSGQGVQYF. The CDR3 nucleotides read TGTGCCAGCAGTTTATCGGGGCAGGGGGTTCAGTACTTC.

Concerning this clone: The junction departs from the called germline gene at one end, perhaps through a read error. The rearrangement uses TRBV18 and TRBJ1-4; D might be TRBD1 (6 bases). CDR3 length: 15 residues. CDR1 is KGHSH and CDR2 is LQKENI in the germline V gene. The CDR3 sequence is CASSPPSGAGEKLLF. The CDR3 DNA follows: TGTGCCAGCTCACCACCTTCAGGGGCCGGTGAAAAACTGCTTTTT.

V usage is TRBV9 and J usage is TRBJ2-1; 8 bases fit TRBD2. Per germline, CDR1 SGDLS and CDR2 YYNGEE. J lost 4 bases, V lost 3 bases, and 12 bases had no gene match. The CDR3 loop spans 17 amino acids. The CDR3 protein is CASSGAKAGVKYNEQFF. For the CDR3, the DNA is TGTGCCAGCAGCGGTGCCAAAGCGGGAGTAAAGTACAATGAGCAGTTCTTC.

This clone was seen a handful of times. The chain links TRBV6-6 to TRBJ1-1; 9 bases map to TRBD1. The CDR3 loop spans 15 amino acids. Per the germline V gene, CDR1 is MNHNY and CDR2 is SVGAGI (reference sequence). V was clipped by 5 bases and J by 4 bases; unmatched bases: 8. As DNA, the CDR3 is TGTGCCAGCAGTGGAGAACAGGGGGCGAGCACTGAAGCTTTCTTT. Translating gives CASSGEQGASTEAFF.

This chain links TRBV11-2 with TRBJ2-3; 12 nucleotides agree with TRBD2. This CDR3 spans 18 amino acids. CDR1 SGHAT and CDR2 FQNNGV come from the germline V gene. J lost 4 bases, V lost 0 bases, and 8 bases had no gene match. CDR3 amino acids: CASSLDPASGRVADTQYF. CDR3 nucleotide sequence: TGTGCCAGCAGCTTAGATCCGGCTAGCGGGAGGGTGGCAGATACGCAGTATTTT. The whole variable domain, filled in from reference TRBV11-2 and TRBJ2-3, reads EAGVAQSPRYKIIEKRQSVAFWCNPISGHATLYWYQQILGQGPKLLIQFQNNGVVDDSQLPKDRFSAERLKGVDSTLKIQPAKLEDSAVYLCASSLDPASGRVADTQYFGPGTRLTVL.

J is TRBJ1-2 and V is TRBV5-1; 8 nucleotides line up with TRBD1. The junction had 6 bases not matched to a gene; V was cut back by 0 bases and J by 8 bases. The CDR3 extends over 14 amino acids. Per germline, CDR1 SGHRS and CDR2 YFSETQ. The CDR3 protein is CASSLGDRPGGYTF. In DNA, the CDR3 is TGCGCCAGCAGCTTGGGGGACAGGCCAGGGGGCTACACCTTC.

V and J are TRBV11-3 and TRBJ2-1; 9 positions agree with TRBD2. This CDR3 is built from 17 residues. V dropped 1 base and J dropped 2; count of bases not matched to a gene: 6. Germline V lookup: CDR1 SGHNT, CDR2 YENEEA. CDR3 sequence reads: CASSLGSAGGAYNEQFF. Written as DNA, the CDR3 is TGTGCCAGCAGCTTAGGATCTGCGGGAGGGGCCTACAATGAGCAGTTCTTC.

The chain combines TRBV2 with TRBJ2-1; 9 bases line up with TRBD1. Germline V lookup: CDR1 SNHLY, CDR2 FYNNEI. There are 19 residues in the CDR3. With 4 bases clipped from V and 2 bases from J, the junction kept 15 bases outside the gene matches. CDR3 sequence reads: CASSGWTGVGVVAYNEQFF. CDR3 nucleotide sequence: TGTGCCAGCAGTGGCTGGACAGGGGTAGGAGTAGTGGCCTACAATGAGCAGTTCTTC.